This entry lists 25 T cell receptor beta chains sequenced from one sample in a study of CD8 T cells in ankylosing spondylitis. TCRdb re-analysed the 5' RACE reads in MiXCR, keeping a single row per CDR3 protein. The sample lists approximately 250,000 distinct CDR3 sequences; more than 20% were seen once. The specimen sequenced was blood, either unsorted or a sorted T cell fraction (not recorded which). All receptors derive from a male donor with ankylosing spondylitis or in good health (not recorded which).

The CDR3 nucleotides are TGCAGCATCCGGGTCATTGAGCAGTTCTTC. Translating gives CSIRVIEQFF. The chain uses TRBV29-1 and TRBJ2-1; D call uncertain. The length of the CDR3 is 10 residues. Germline values: CDR1 SQVTM, CDR2 ANQGSEA. V gave up 8 bases and J gave up 9 bases, with 11 bases separating them.

This clonotype turned up a few times. V is TRBV5-5 and J is TRBJ2-3; perhaps TRBD1 as D (5 bases). This CDR3 is 14 amino acids long. The germline gives CDR1 SGHKS, CDR2 YYEKEE (reference sequence). The V gene lost 2 bases and the J gene lost 2 bases, with 9 bases spanning the gap. This CDR3 is CASSFTGVTDTQYF. The CDR3 coding sequence is TGTGCCAGCAGCTTTACAGGAGTCACAGATACGCAGTATTTT.

This clonotype came up many times. V gene TRBV29-1 combines with J gene TRBJ1-1; the D is unclear. This CDR3 spans 13 amino acids. Trimming pared 6 bases from V and 1 base from J, leaving 12 bases between. Germline V gene lookup returns CDR1 SQVTM and CDR2 ANQGSEA. The CDR3: CSVAEGWNTEAFF. The DNA of the CDR3 is TGCAGCGTGGCCGAGGGTTGGAACACTGAAGCTTTCTTT.

This clonotype was counted only a few times. The rearrangement joins TRBV20-1 to TRBJ1-2; 9 bases map to TRBD1. Germline values: CDR1 DFQATT, CDR2 SNEGSKA (reference sequence). The V segment lost 4 bases and the J segment 2 bases; nucleotides outside the gene matches: 5. This CDR3 contains 14 residues. The CDR3 sequence: CSATTGTGNYGYTF. CDR3 in DNA: TGCAGTGCTACAACCGGGACAGGGAACTATGGCTACACCTTC.

This clonotype has at least ten counts. The chain is built from TRBV12-3 or TRBV12-4 and TRBJ1-2, with unresolved D. V lost 4 bases, J lost 5 bases, and 8 bases lay in between. CDR3 length equals 12 residues. CDR3 nucleotides: TGTGCCAGCAGTTCCGGGGTATATGGCTACACCTTC. This gives the protein CASSSGVYGYTF.

V and J are TRBV20-1 and TRBJ2-1; 8 positions agree with TRBD2. The CDR3 runs 12 residues. CDR1 DFQATT and CDR2 SNEGSKA come from the germline V gene (reference sequence). In DNA form, the CDR3 reads TGCAGCTTCCCGCGGGGGGACAATGAGCAGTTCTTC. Translated, it gives CSFPRGDNEQFF.

The genes are TRBV10-2 and TRBJ2-7; D is perhaps TRBD1 (5 bases). V was cut by 3 bases and J by 3 bases, with 9 bases left in between. CDR1 and CDR2 from the germline V gene are WSHSY and SAAADI. The length of the CDR3 is 13 residues. The CDR3 DNA reads TGCGCCAGCAGTGAATATCAGGGCTACGAGCAGTACTTC. The encoded protein is CASSEYQGYEQYF.

This clonotype was seen a few times. V usage is TRBV20-1 and J usage is TRBJ2-7; 9 bases are a match to TRBD1. Germline lookup yields CDR1 DFQATT and CDR2 SNEGSKA (reference sequence). V shed 5 bases and J 4 bases; nucleotides not matched to a gene: 6. This CDR3 comprises 13 residues. This CDR3 reads CSADTGQGYEQYF. DNA for the CDR3: TGCAGTGCTGACACGGGACAGGGTTACGAGCAGTACTTC.

This clonotype was seen repeatedly, ten times or more. The rearrangement joins TRBV20-1 to TRBJ2-5; 7 bases align to TRBD2. Germline V gene data show CDR1 as DFQATT and CDR2 as SNEGSKA (reference sequence). J gave up 4 bases and V 4 bases, and 3 bases lay outside the gene matches. This CDR3 is 12 amino acids long. The CDR3 DNA follows: TGCAGTGCTAAGCGGGGCGGAGAGACCCAGTACTTC. Residues: CSAKRGGETQYF.

This clonotype has only a few counts. The rearrangement uses TRBV12-3 or TRBV12-4 and TRBJ1-2; D is ambiguous. The CDR3 is 11 amino acids. V lost 9 bases, J lost 8 bases, and 13 bases lay in between. The CDR3 DNA sequence: TGTGCCAGTTACGGGCCTGGAGGCTACACCTTC. As protein: CASYGPGGYTF.

V gene TRBV12-3 or TRBV12-4 combines with J gene TRBJ2-1; D may be TRBD1 or TRBD2 (6 bases each). CDR3 length equals 12 residues. Trimming removed 3 bases at V and 9 bases at J, with 9 bases between. CDR3 nucleotide sequence: TGTGCCAGCAGTTTCGGGGGCGCTGAGCAGTTCTTC. It is translated as CASSFGGAEQFF.

This clonotype was counted ten times or more. J is TRBJ2-6 and V is TRBV2; 7 nucleotides agree with TRBD1. The CDR3 has 17 residues. The germline V gene has CDR1 SNHLY and CDR2 FYNNEI. Trimming cost V 5 bases and J 0 bases; bases outside gene matches: 7. CDR3 protein: CASSRDRGYSGANVLTF. In DNA, the CDR3 is TGTGCCAGCAGTCGGGACAGAGGTTACTCTGGGGCCAACGTCCTGACTTTC.

CDR3 residues: CSAEARGSTDTQYF. CDR3 DNA sequence: TGCAGTGCTGAGGCCAGGGGAAGCACAGATACGCAGTATTTT. The chain has TRBV20-1 and TRBJ2-3; D is possibly TRBD1 (6 bases). Deletions cut 5 bases from V and 0 bases from J, with 12 bases between. This CDR3 region has 14 residues. Germline V lookup: CDR1 DFQATT, CDR2 SNEGSKA (reference sequence).

This clonotype was seen more than once but under ten times. The chain combines TRBV7-8 with TRBJ2-7; 10 positions match TRBD2. The CDR3 is 18 residues long. V dropped 3 bases and J dropped 0; count of bases not matched to a gene: 11. The V gene's germline CDR1 is SGHVS and CDR2 FQNEAQ. The CDR3 spells CASSFGSPGLAYSYEQYF. The CDR3 DNA is TGTGCCAGCAGCTTCGGCAGTCCGGGACTAGCGTACTCCTACGAGCAGTACTTC.

The chain combines TRBV12-3 or TRBV12-4 with TRBJ2-5, with TRBD2 matching over 9 bases. CDR3 length: 16 amino acids. J lost 5 bases, V lost 6 bases, and 13 bases had no gene match. The CDR3 coding sequence is TGTGCCAGCAGGGGGACTAGCCACGCCTGGGGGGAGACCCAGTACTTC. Residues: CASRGTSHAWGETQYF.

The genes are TRBV5-5 and TRBJ2-7; the match to TRBD2 covers 8 bases. Germline lookup yields CDR1 SGHKS and CDR2 YYEKEE (reference sequence). Trimming at V came to 2 bases and at J to 1 base, leaving 5 bases not matched to a gene. The CDR3 sequence is 15 residues long. The CDR3 sequence is CASSLPGTRSYEQYF. CDR3 sequence (DNA): TGTGCCAGCAGCTTACCCGGGACTAGATCCTACGAGCAGTACTTC.

The chain combines TRBV7-2 with TRBJ2-1; TRBD1 aligns across 10 bases. The CDR3 contains 17 residues. CDR1 is SGHTA, CDR2 FQGNSA, per germline. V was clipped by 7 bases and J by 4 bases; unmatched bases: 13. CDR3 in amino acids: CASTSRLGGQGYNEQFF. The CDR3 DNA follows: TGTGCCAGCACCTCTAGGTTAGGGGGACAGGGGTACAATGAGCAGTTCTTC. Together with reference TRBV7-2 and TRBJ2-1, the CDR3 gives the full variable domain: GAGVSQSPSNKVTEKGKDVELRCDPISGHTALYWYRQSLGQGLEFLIYFQGNSAPDKSGLPSDRFSAERTGGSVSTLTIQRTQQEDSAVYLCASTSRLGGQGYNEQFFGPGTRLTVL.

Many counts were recorded for this clonotype. The chain couples TRBV4-2 to TRBJ2-5, with TRBD2 as a possible D gene (5 bases). Germline V gives CDR1 LGHNA, CDR2 YNFKEQ. The CDR3 totals 14 residues. V lost 0 bases and J lost 2, with 7 bases in between. As DNA, the CDR3 is TGTGCCAGCAGCCAAGACGACTATCAAGAGACCCAGTACTTC. This translates into CASSQDDYQETQYF.

The genes are TRBV5-1 and TRBJ1-1, with a possible D match to TRBD1 (6 bases). The CDR3 runs 14 residues. Germline CDR1 and CDR2: SGHRS and YFSETQ. V was trimmed by 0 bases and J by 1 base, leaving 7 bases between them. CDR3 in DNA: TGCGCCAGCAGCTTGGCGGGACAGAACACTGAAGCTTTCTTT. It specifies CASSLAGQNTEAFF. Full variable domain (remainder filled in from reference TRBV5-1 and TRBJ1-1): KAGVTQTPRYLIKTRGQQVTLSCSPISGHRSVSWYQQTPGQGLQFLFEYFSETQRNKGNFPGRFSGRQFSNSRSEMNVSTLELGDSALYLCASSLAGQNTEAFFGQGTRLTVV.

This clonotype appeared many times. The V and J genes are TRBV19 and TRBJ2-7; 12 bases match TRBD2. Germline CDR1 reads LNHDA; CDR2 reads SQIVND (reference sequence). The CDR3 spans 17 residues. Unmatched junction bases numbered 4, after V lost 1 base and J lost 0 bases. The DNA of the CDR3 is TGTGCCAGTAGTATAGCGGGACTAGCGGGTCCCTCCTACGAGCAGTACTTC. As protein: CASSIAGLAGPSYEQYF.

This clonotype was observed at least ten times. The rearrangement joins TRBV10-3 to TRBJ1-5; unclear D gene. CDR1 is ENHRY, CDR2 SYGVKD, per germline. The CDR3 contains 14 residues. V lost 3 bases, J lost 1 base, and 7 bases lay in between. CDR3 in DNA: TGTGCCATCAGTGAATTAGGGAGCAATCAGCCCCAGCATTTT. It specifies CAISELGSNQPQHF.

This clonotype was recorded at least ten times. The chain uses TRBV6-1 and TRBJ2-3, with D perhaps matching TRBD1 or TRBD2 (5 bases each). The CDR3 is 15 amino acids. Between the trimmed V and J ends, which lost 6 bases and 6 bases, there was a span of 19 bases. Germline assignment: CDR1 MNHNS and CDR2 SASEGT. The CDR3 DNA reads TGTGCCAGCAGACTAAATCTCGGGACCAGGGATACGCAGTATTTT. Amino acids: CASRLNLGTRDTQYF.

The sample holds a few counts of this clonotype. This clone may be a read error of a much larger clone one base away. The rearrangement links TRBV9 to TRBJ2-2, with D maybe TRBD1 (6 bases). From germline, CDR1 is SGDLS and CDR2 YYNGEE. The CDR3 runs to 13 residues. V gave up 5 bases and J gave up 1 base, with 6 bases separating them. CDR3 protein: CASRDRNTGELFF. The DNA of the CDR3 is TGTGCCAGCAGGGACAGGAACACCGGGGAGCTGTTTTTT.

This chain joins TRBV20-1 and TRBJ2-7; tentatively, D is TRBD1 (5 bases). This CDR3 is 13 amino acids long. V was trimmed by 6 bases and J by 5 bases, leaving 17 bases between them. The V gene's germline CDR1 is DFQATT and CDR2 SNEGSKA (reference sequence). The CDR3 DNA sequence: TGCAGTGCCGCGGCGCAGGGTCGGGACGAGCAGTACTTC. Amino acids: CSAAAQGRDEQYF.

The chain couples TRBV4-1 to TRBJ2-3; weak D call: TRBD2 (5 bases). The CDR3 is 15 residues long. Germline-derived CDR1 and CDR2 are MGHRA and YSYEKL. Trimming took 0 bases from V and 5 from J, leaving 12 bases between them. The CDR3 DNA reads TGCGCCAGCAGCCAAGATGGATGGGCGGGAGATACGCAGTATTTT. Encoded protein: CASSQDGWAGDTQYF.